This is a list of T cell receptor beta chains from one sample in a study of blood T cell repertoires in COVID-19. Profiling relied on immunoSEQ multiplex PCR, and the TCRdb table lists in-frame clones only, not all of them. The sample has 90,000 to 110,000 clones, under 90% seen once. Sample: peripheral blood. These receptors all stem from a woman in her 50s with acute or convalescent COVID-19. Each CDR3 is given with its conserved first and last residue. D genes are given only for firm matches. For some rows the clone size is stated as once, few or many, or as a class when expanded; others skip it.

cdr3_nt: TGTGCCAGCAGCTTACAGGTTAACTATGGCTACACCTTC
cdr3_aa: CASSLQVNYGYTF
clone_size: .
v_call: TRBV7-2
j_call: TRBJ1-2
d_call: .

cdr3_nt: TGTGCCAGCAGTTTCGGGGGAATCGAACACAATGAGCAGTTCTTC
cdr3_aa: CASSFGGIEHNEQFF
clone_size: few
v_call: TRBV27
j_call: TRBJ2-1
d_call: .

cdr3_nt: TGCGCCAGCAAAGTCCCGGGACAGGGGCAGCAGTACTTC
cdr3_aa: CASKVPGQGQQYF
clone_size: .
v_call: TRBV5-1
j_call: TRBJ2-7
d_call: TRBD1

cdr3_nt: TGTGCCAGCAGCCCCTACCTTGGGACAGGGCAAGACTATGGCTACACCTTC
cdr3_aa: CASSPYLGTGQDYGYTF
clone_size: .
v_call: TRBV5-4
j_call: TRBJ1-2
d_call: TRBD1

cdr3_nt: TGTGCCAGCTCACCAATACAGGGAACTGAAGCTTTCTTT
cdr3_aa: CASSPIQGTEAFF
clone_size: .
v_call: TRBV18
j_call: TRBJ1-1
d_call: .

cdr3_nt: TGTGCCAGCAGCCTTAACCGGGCCGCCTCTGCGGGTGGCTACACCTTC
cdr3_aa: CASSLNRAASAGGYTF
clone_size: .
v_call: TRBV7-2
j_call: TRBJ1-2
d_call: .

cdr3_nt: TGTGCCAGCAGTTTCCCTCGACAGGGGAAGGAAAAACTGTTTTTT
cdr3_aa: CASSFPRQGKEKLFF
clone_size: .
v_call: TRBV28
j_call: TRBJ1-4
d_call: TRBD1

cdr3_nt: TGCGCCAGCAGCCAAGCCCCCCCCAGAGGCGCTAATGAAAAACTGTTTTTT
cdr3_aa: CASSQAPPRGANEKLFF
clone_size: .
v_call: TRBV4-1
j_call: TRBJ1-4
d_call: .

cdr3_nt: TGTGCCAGCAGCCTCAAACAGGGGGCGAGGGGCTACACCTTC
cdr3_aa: CASSLKQGARGYTF
clone_size: .
v_call: TRBV6-5
j_call: TRBJ1-2
d_call: TRBD1

cdr3_nt: TGCGCCAGCAGCCAAGTTGGGACAGGGGGCCGTTCACCCCTCCACTTT
cdr3_aa: CASSQVGTGGRSPLHF
clone_size: .
v_call: TRBV4-1
j_call: TRBJ1-6
d_call: TRBD1

cdr3_nt: TGTGCCTTTTCCCCTCCGGGATTCTATGGCTACACCTTC
cdr3_aa: CAFSPPGFYGYTF
clone_size: .
v_call: TRBV30
j_call: TRBJ1-2
d_call: .

cdr3_nt: TGTGCCAGCAGCTTGGGACTTCTGTACGAGCAGTACTTC
cdr3_aa: CASSLGLLYEQYF
clone_size: .
v_call: TRBV27
j_call: TRBJ2-7
d_call: .

cdr3_nt: TGCGCCAGCAGCTTGGATACATCTCACCCTGGAGCTTTCTTT
cdr3_aa: CASSLDTSHPGAFF
clone_size: .
v_call: TRBV5-1
j_call: TRBJ1-1
d_call: .

cdr3_nt: TGTGCCAGCAGTGAAAGGGGGAGAGGGAATGGCTACACCTTC
cdr3_aa: CASSERGRGNGYTF
clone_size: .
v_call: TRBV2
j_call: TRBJ1-2
d_call: .

cdr3_nt: TGTGCCAGCAGGCATTTCTCAGGGGTTCGGGAGACCCAGTACTTC
cdr3_aa: CASRHFSGVRETQYF
clone_size: .
v_call: TRBV7-9
j_call: TRBJ2-5
d_call: .

cdr3_nt: TGTGCCAGCAGCCAAGTTGTGGTTTCGGATGAGCAGTTCTTC
cdr3_aa: CASSQVVVSDEQFF
clone_size: .
v_call: TRBV14
j_call: TRBJ2-1
d_call: .

cdr3_nt: TGCGCCAGCAGCTTGGCCGGGACTAGTACCACCGGGGAGCTGTTTTTT
cdr3_aa: CASSLAGTSTTGELFF
clone_size: .
v_call: TRBV5-1
j_call: TRBJ2-2
d_call: TRBD2

cdr3_nt: TGTGCCAGCAGACGACAGGGTATGGTGGGCACTGAAGCTTTCTTT
cdr3_aa: CASRRQGMVGTEAFF
clone_size: once
v_call: TRBV11-2
j_call: TRBJ1-1
d_call: TRBD1

cdr3_nt: TGTGCCAGTAGTGTGACAGGGGAGGGCTACGAGCAGTACTTC
cdr3_aa: CASSVTGEGYEQYF
clone_size: .
v_call: TRBV19
j_call: TRBJ2-7
d_call: .

cdr3_nt: TGTGCCAGCCTAGCGGCGGGGTTGGGTAACAATGAGCAGTTCTTC
cdr3_aa: CASLAAGLGNNEQFF
clone_size: .
v_call: TRBV2
j_call: TRBJ2-1
d_call: TRBD2